This T cell receptor (beta chain) stems from a study of blood T cells in healthy people across ages. Study-wide background: In model experiments, template switching was able to capture about one barcoded beta molecule for every two T cells that were present.

Together with a sample-barcoded 5' primer, a J-beta primer mix was included in a second PCR lasting roughly 6 to 12 cycles. TCRdb re-called the 5' RACE reads with MiXCR, one entry per CDR3 protein. The table includes hundreds of thousands of distinct CDR3 sequences, more than 25% detected once. The CDR3 has 15 residues. The germline gives CDR1 DFQATT, CDR2 SNEGSKA (reference sequence). Details on this clonotype: The antigen is unknown. Germline is not matched at one junction end, which may reflect a read error.

Findings of the study overall: Higher diversity, along with more naive CD4+ cells, distinguished long-lived donors from aged donors.

These data were likewise used in another study, on T cells of mothers and their children.

Sequenced input: blood. The gene calls are TRBV20-1 and TRBJ1-3; 7 nucleotides align to TRBD1. The receptor was derived from a boy between 10 and 17 years old in good health. The DNA for the CDR3 is TGCAGTGCTAGGGTCCAGGGGGTAGCTGGAACCACCATATATTTT. Amino acids: CSARVQGVAGTTIYF.